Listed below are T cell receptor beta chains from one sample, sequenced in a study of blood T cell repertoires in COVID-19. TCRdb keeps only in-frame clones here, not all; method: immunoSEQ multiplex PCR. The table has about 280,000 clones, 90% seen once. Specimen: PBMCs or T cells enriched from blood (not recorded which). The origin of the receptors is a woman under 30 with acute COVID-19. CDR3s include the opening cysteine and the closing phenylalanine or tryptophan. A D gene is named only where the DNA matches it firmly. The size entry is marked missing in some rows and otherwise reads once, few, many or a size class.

DNA: TGTGCCAGCAGCCCTCAGAGACTAGCGGCTATAAATGAGCAGTTCTTC; CDR3: CASSPQRLAAINEQFF; size: -; J: TRBJ2-1; V: TRBV7-8; D: TRBD2
DNA: TGTGCCAGCAGCTTGCGGGGAGCCCAATTCGCGAACACCGGGGAGCTGTTTTTT; CDR3: CASSLRGAQFANTGELFF; size: -; J: TRBJ2-2; V: TRBV5-5; D: -
DNA: TGCGCCAGCAGTGTTGGTCTCGGGACAGCGGACACCATATATTTT; CDR3: CASSVGLGTADTIYF; size: once; J: TRBJ1-3; V: TRBV5-1; D: TRBD1
DNA: TGTGCCAGCAGCGGCCTATGGAGTTTGTACGAGCAGTACTTC; CDR3: CASSGLWSLYEQYF; size: -; J: TRBJ2-7; V: TRBV7-8; D: -
DNA: TGTGCCAGCAGTGACTCAAGCGGGTCCTACAATGAGCAGTTCTTC; CDR3: CASSDSSGSYNEQFF; size: -; J: TRBJ2-1; V: TRBV6-4; D: -
DNA: TGTGCCACCAGCAGAAATACAGGGGGGAGAACTGAAGCTTTCTTT; CDR3: CATSRNTGGRTEAFF; size: -; J: TRBJ1-1; V: TRBV15; D: TRBD1
DNA: TGTGCCAGTAGCACGGACAGGCTTAATTCACCCCTCCACTTT; CDR3: CASSTDRLNSPLHF; size: once; J: TRBJ1-6; V: TRBV19; D: TRBD1
DNA: TGTGCCAGGACTGATGACAGGGACCCCCCACCTTATGGCTACACCTTC; CDR3: CARTDDRDPPPYGYTF; size: -; J: TRBJ1-2; V: TRBV2; D: TRBD1
DNA: TGTGCCAGCATTAGGTCAGGGATCGGCACTGAAGCTTTCTTT; CDR3: CASIRSGIGTEAFF; size: few; J: TRBJ1-1; V: TRBV2; D: -
DNA: TGTGCCATCAGTAGACAGGTGGAAGATACGCAGTATTTT; CDR3: CAISRQVEDTQYF; size: -; J: TRBJ2-3; V: TRBV10-3; D: -
DNA: TGCAGCGTCCCTTATCGTGTCGCAGATACGCAGTATTTT; CDR3: CSVPYRVADTQYF; size: -; J: TRBJ2-3; V: TRBV29-1; D: -
DNA: TGTGCCAGTAGTATAAGGACAGGGCCGCGGGGGTTTAATGAAAAACTGTTTTTT; CDR3: CASSIRTGPRGFNEKLFF; size: few; J: TRBJ1-4; V: TRBV19; D: TRBD1
DNA: TGTGCCAGCAGTTCGGGTGGGTATGGCTACACCTTC; CDR3: CASSSGGYGYTF; size: -; J: TRBJ1-2; V: TRBV27; D: -
DNA: TGCGCCAGCAGCCAGGAAGGGGGCAATGGCTACACCTTC; CDR3: CASSQEGGNGYTF; size: -; J: TRBJ1-2; V: TRBV4-1; D: TRBD1
DNA: TGTGCCAGCAAACAATCAGGGGCTGGGGCCAACGTCCTGACTTTC; CDR3: CASKQSGAGANVLTF; size: once; J: TRBJ2-6; V: TRBV6-5; D: -
DNA: TGTGCCAGCAGCCCCGCCGGGACAGGGGGCACTGAAGCTTTCTTT; CDR3: CASSPAGTGGTEAFF; size: -; J: TRBJ1-1; V: TRBV7-9; D: TRBD1
DNA: TGTGCCACCAGCAGAGAACAGGGGGTGTCCTATGGCTACACCTTC; CDR3: CATSREQGVSYGYTF; size: -; J: TRBJ1-2; V: TRBV15; D: TRBD1
DNA: TGTGCCAGCAGCGAGGGGCTAGCGGGGACCTACGAGCAGTACTTC; CDR3: CASSEGLAGTYEQYF; size: -; J: TRBJ2-7; V: TRBV6-5; D: TRBD2
DNA: TGTGCCAGCAGTTTCAGGCTCCTGAGCGGCTACACCTTC; CDR3: CASSFRLLSGYTF; size: -; J: TRBJ1-2; V: TRBV12-3/TRBV12-4; D: -
DNA: TGTGCCAGCAGCCTAAGCTCCCAAGGAAACACCATATATTTT; CDR3: CASSLSSQGNTIYF; size: -; J: TRBJ1-3; V: TRBV7-2; D: -
DNA: TGTGCCAGCAGTCACCCCCCTAGCGGCTCCGGGGAGCTGTTTTTT; CDR3: CASSHPPSGSGELFF; size: -; J: TRBJ2-2; V: TRBV27; D: TRBD2
DNA: TGTGCCAGCAGTGAAGGTCTCGGGACTAGGGATGAGACCCAGTACTTC; CDR3: CASSEGLGTRDETQYF; size: -; J: TRBJ2-5; V: TRBV2; D: TRBD2
DNA: TGTGCCAGCAGCCAAGGGGACAGGGGACGCGCTAATGAAAAACTGTTTTTT; CDR3: CASSQGDRGRANEKLFF; size: -; J: TRBJ1-4; V: TRBV3-1/TRBV3-2; D: TRBD1
DNA: TGCGCCAGCAGCCAAGGGACAGGGAGGGGCGGGGAGCTGTTTTTT; CDR3: CASSQGTGRGGELFF; size: -; J: TRBJ2-2; V: TRBV4-3; D: -
DNA: TGTGCCAGTAGTAATCAGGGTCCAGTCGGCTATGGCTACACCTTC; CDR3: CASSNQGPVGYGYTF; size: -; J: TRBJ1-2; V: TRBV19; D: -
DNA: TGTGCCTGGAGTTCCCTTGGGCTTAGCGCCGGGGAGCTGTTTTTT; CDR3: CAWSSLGLSAGELFF; size: -; J: TRBJ2-2; V: TRBV30; D: -
DNA: TGCGCCAGCAGTGAGTCTTGGGGGGTTAATGAGCAGTTCTTC; CDR3: CASSESWGVNEQFF; size: -; J: TRBJ2-1; V: TRBV10-2; D: -
DNA: TGCGCCAGCAGCCAAGCGCCAGAACACATGAACACTGAAGCTTTCTTT; CDR3: CASSQAPEHMNTEAFF; size: -; J: TRBJ1-1; V: TRBV4-3; D: -
DNA: TGTGCCAGCGGAAATCTCGCGGGATCCCGGGGCAATGAGCAGTTCTTC; CDR3: CASGNLAGSRGNEQFF; size: -; J: TRBJ2-1; V: TRBV27; D: -